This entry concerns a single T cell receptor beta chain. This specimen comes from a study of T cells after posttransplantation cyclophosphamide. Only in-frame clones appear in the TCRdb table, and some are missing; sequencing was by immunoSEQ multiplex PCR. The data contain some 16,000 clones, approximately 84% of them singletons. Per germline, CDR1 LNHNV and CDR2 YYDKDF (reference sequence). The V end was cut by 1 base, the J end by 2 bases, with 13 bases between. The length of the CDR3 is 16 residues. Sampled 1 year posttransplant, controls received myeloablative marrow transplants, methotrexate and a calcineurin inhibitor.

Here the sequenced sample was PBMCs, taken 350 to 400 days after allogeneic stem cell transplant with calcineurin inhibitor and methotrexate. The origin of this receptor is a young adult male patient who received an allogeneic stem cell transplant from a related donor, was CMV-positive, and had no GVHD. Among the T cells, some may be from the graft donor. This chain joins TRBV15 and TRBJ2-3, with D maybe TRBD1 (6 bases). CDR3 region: CATSRGHRASTDTQYF. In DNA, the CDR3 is TGTGCCACCAGCAGAGGGCACAGGGCTTCCACAGATACGCAGTATTTT.